One sample yielded the 27 T cell receptor beta chains listed below, sequenced in a study of identical twins. TCRdb ran MiXCR on the 5' RACE reads and lists one entry per CDR3 protein. The sample records about 920,000 distinct CDR3 sequences, 10% to 15% being singletons. These data are also associated with another study on yellow fever vaccine responses in identical twins.

Sequencing was carried out using PBMCs. The receptors originated from a young woman in good health.

In its sample, this clonotype was seen many times. The chain combines TRBV12-3 or TRBV12-4 with TRBJ1-2, with D unclear. This CDR3 is 13 amino acids long. Trimming removed 2 bases at V and 3 bases at J, with 7 bases between. The CDR3 region has the DNA TGTGCCAGCAGTTTATCAGTGGACTATGGCTACACCTTC. Its protein product is CASSLSVDYGYTF.

The chain employs TRBV6-9 and TRBJ1-3; 8 nucleotides match TRBD1. V shed 5 bases and J 4 bases; nucleotides not matched to a gene: 7. This CDR3 spans 15 amino acids. Germline V gene data show CDR1 as MNHGY and CDR2 as SVAAGI. In nucleotides, the CDR3 is TGTGCCAGCAGTAATACAGGGGGAAGAGGAAACACCATATATTTT. This codes for CASSNTGGRGNTIYF.

In this sample, this clonotype turned up a few times. The chain uses TRBV9 and TRBJ1-6; perhaps TRBD1 as D (5 bases). V gave up 1 base and J gave up 7 bases, with 15 bases separating them. The CDR3 spans 16 residues. The germline V gene has CDR1 SGDLS and CDR2 YYNGEE. This CDR3 is CASSVMAGTPNSPLHF. The CDR3 DNA sequence: TGTGCCAGCAGCGTAATGGCGGGGACTCCGAATTCACCCCTCCACTTT.

This clonotype was picked up many times. V gene TRBV6-2 or TRBV6-3 combines with J gene TRBJ2-5; a weak D match, TRBD1 (6 bases). This CDR3 has 13 residues. The germline V and J ends were trimmed by 6 bases and 1 base, with 9 bases remaining between them. CDR1 MNHEY and CDR2 SVGEGT come from the germline V gene. The DNA for the CDR3 is TGTGCCAGCAGGATGACAGGCCAAGAGACCCAGTACTTC. The encoded protein is CASRMTGQETQYF.

In regard to this clonotype: This may stem from a read error, because a much larger clone lies one nucleotide away. J is TRBJ2-6 and V is TRBV7-8; D is unresolved. Germline lookup yields CDR1 SGHVS and CDR2 FQNEAQ. This CDR3 contains 14 residues. The CDR3 loop is CASSSGSWANVLTF. The CDR3 coding sequence is TGTGCCAGCAGCTCAGGCTCTTGGGCCAACGTCCTGACTTTC. Full variable domain (missing parts from reference TRBV7-8 and TRBJ2-6): GAGVSQSPRYKVAKRGQDVALRCDPISGHVSLFWYQQALGQGPEFLTYFQNEAQLDKSGLPSDRFFAERPEGSVSTLKIQRTQQEDSAVYLCASSSGSWANVLTFGAGSRLTVL.

The chain employs TRBV15 and TRBJ2-3; D gene unclear. This CDR3 has 15 residues. Germline CDR1 and CDR2: LNHNV and YYDKDF (reference sequence). V gave up 2 bases and J gave up 2 bases, with 11 bases separating them. DNA of the CDR3: TGTGCCACCAGCAGATTGGGCAGACTCACAGATACGCAGTATTTT. It yields the protein CATSRLGRLTDTQYF.

This clonotype showed up just a few times. This chain uses TRBV25-1 with TRBJ1-4; the D is unclear. Germline V gene lookup returns CDR1 MGHDK and CDR2 SYGVNS. Between the trimmed V and J ends, which lost 3 bases and 7 bases, there was a span of 15 bases. The CDR3 consists of 15 residues. The CDR3 sequence: CASSDRPGGTEKLFF. The CDR3, as DNA: TGTGCCAGCAGTGACCGGCCCGGAGGTACTGAAAAACTGTTTTTT.

Only a few counts were recorded for this clonotype. This chain connects TRBV16 to TRBJ1-2; 8 bases are shared with TRBD1. Per germline, CDR1 KGHSY and CDR2 FQNENV. The CDR3 totals 15 residues. V gave up 4 bases and J gave up 3 bases; unmatched junction bases: 7. CDR3 loop: CASSPARGLDYGYTF. DNA for the CDR3: TGTGCCAGCAGCCCTGCCAGGGGGCTAGACTATGGCTACACCTTC.

V usage is TRBV7-2 and J usage is TRBJ1-4, with 9 positions matching TRBD1. Trimming cost V 3 bases and J 11 bases; bases outside gene matches: 7. CDR3 size: 14 residues. The germline CDR1 and CDR2 sequences are SGHTA and FQGNSA. The CDR3 sequence is CASSFAGTGRKLFF. CDR3 bases: TGTGCCAGCAGCTTCGCCGGGACAGGGAGGAAACTGTTTTTT. The variable domain in full, with the rest retrieved from reference TRBV7-2 and TRBJ1-4, is GAGVSQSPSNKVTEKGKDVELRCDPISGHTALYWYRQSLGQGLEFLIYFQGNSAPDKSGLPSDRFSAERTGGSVSTLTIQRTQQEDSAVYLCASSFAGTGRKLFFGSGTQLSVL.

The chain carries TRBV6-9 and TRBJ2-1; TRBD2 aligns across 13 bases. This CDR3 region has 14 residues. Per germline, CDR1 MNHGY and CDR2 SVAAGI. Unmatched junction bases numbered 4, after V lost 9 bases and J lost 5 bases. The CDR3 nucleotides are TGTGCCAGATGGGGACTAGCGGGAAACAATGAGCAGTTCTTC. Its protein product is CARWGLAGNNEQFF.

This clonotype was found many times. The V and J genes are TRBV20-1 and TRBJ2-7, with 11 bases fitting TRBD1. The germline V gene has CDR1 DFQATT and CDR2 SNEGSKA (reference sequence). CDR3 length: 13 amino acids. The J segment lost 7 bases and the V segment lost 4 bases, leaving 6 bases of the junction unmatched. The CDR3 bases are TGCAGTGCTATGCAGGACAGGGGGCGTGAGCAGTACTTC. Encoded protein: CSAMQDRGREQYF.

This chain joins TRBV13 and TRBJ1-3; D is ambiguous. This CDR3 spans 13 amino acids. Germline CDR1 PRHDT, CDR2 FYEKMQ (reference sequence). The V and J ends lost 5 bases and 3 bases respectively, with 8 bases between them. The CDR3 DNA reads TGTGCCAGCAGCCCAAGACTTGGAAACACCATATATTTT. Amino acids: CASSPRLGNTIYF.

There are many counts of this clonotype. The chain couples TRBV12-3 or TRBV12-4 to TRBJ2-1, with D possibly TRBD2 on 6 matching bases. The V end was cut by 6 bases, the J end by 6 bases, with 9 bases between. This CDR3 is built from 12 residues. CDR3: CASREGSNEQFF. The CDR3 bases are TGTGCCAGCAGGGAGGGGTCCAATGAGCAGTTCTTC.

The rearrangement links TRBV7-3 to TRBJ2-3; TRBD2 matches at 12 bases. V trimming: 5 bases; J trimming: 0 bases; junction bases outside the gene matches: 6. CDR3 length: 17 amino acids. Germline V gene lookup returns CDR1 SGHTA and CDR2 FQGTGA. The CDR3 DNA sequence: TGTGCCAGCAGCAAACGAGGGACTAGCGGGAGCACAGATACGCAGTATTTT. Translating gives CASSKRGTSGSTDTQYF. Full variable domain (remainder filled in from reference TRBV7-3 and TRBJ2-3): GAGVSQTPSNKVTEKGKYVELRCDPISGHTALYWYRQSLGQGPEFLIYFQGTGAADDSGLPNDRFFAVRPEGSVSTLKIQRTERGDSAVYLCASSKRGTSGSTDTQYFGPGTRLTVL.

The genes are TRBV12-3 or TRBV12-4 and TRBJ1-1, with unresolved D. The CDR3 is made up of 12 amino acids. Trimming left V 0 bases short and J 8 bases short, with 7 bases between. DNA of the CDR3: TGTGCCAGCAGTTTAGCGGCGGTCGAAGCTTTCTTT. Translated: CASSLAAVEAFF.

This clonotype was observed a few times. V usage is TRBV12-3 or TRBV12-4 and J usage is TRBJ1-2; D call uncertain. This CDR3 has 12 amino acids. Trimming took 3 bases from V and 7 from J, leaving 9 bases between them. CDR3 nucleotides: TGTGCCAGCAGTTTTGATTTGCGTGGCTACACCTTC. Amino acid sequence: CASSFDLRGYTF.

The V call is TRBV5-1, the J call TRBJ2-3; 13 bases line up with TRBD2. This CDR3 has 16 residues. Germline loops: CDR1 SGHRS, CDR2 YFSETQ. The trim removed 4 bases at V and 4 bases at J, leaving 6 bases unmatched. The CDR3 nucleotides read TGCGCCAGCAGCGTACTAGCGGGAGGGCCCCCAGATACGCAGTATTTT. Translated, it gives CASSVLAGGPPDTQYF.

This clonotype turned up a few times. The chain couples TRBV10-2 to TRBJ1-4; no firm D call. The V end was cut by 6 bases, the J end by 5 bases, with 13 bases between. This CDR3 contains 14 residues. The germline gives CDR1 WSHSY, CDR2 SAAADI. CDR3 protein: CASRADGSNEKLFF. The CDR3 nucleotides are TGCGCCAGCAGGGCGGATGGGTCAAATGAAAAACTGTTTTTT.

This CDR3 reads CASSRRTGVGSNEQYF. The CDR3 coding sequence is TGTGCCAGCAGCCGTAGAACAGGTGTGGGTAGTAACGAGCAGTACTTC. The chain employs TRBV5-6 and TRBJ2-7; a weak D match, TRBD1 (5 bases). Germline V CDR1 and CDR2: SGHDT, YYEEEE. This CDR3 has 16 amino acids. V lost 4 bases, J lost 5 bases, and 22 bases lay in between.

This clonotype has only a few counts. The junction and the germline gene differ at one end; a read error may be behind it. The CDR3 is CASSSSSEQYF. The CDR3 DNA reads TGTGCCAGCAGCTCTTCCTCCGAGCAGTACTTC. This sequence joins TRBV7-9 and TRBJ2-7, with D hard to call. Per germline, CDR1 SEHNR and CDR2 FQNEAQ (reference sequence). This CDR3 has 11 amino acids.

The chain employs TRBV20-1 and TRBJ1-1; unclear D gene. The CDR3 is made up of 12 amino acids. Trimming cost V 8 bases and J 3 bases, with 13 bases left between them. CDR1 DFQATT and CDR2 SNEGSKA come from the germline V gene (reference sequence). In DNA form, the CDR3 reads TGCAGTAGCCCAGTGCTGGACACTGAAGCTTTCTTT. Its translation is CSSPVLDTEAFF.

The V gene is TRBV29-1, the J gene TRBJ2-1, with D possibly matching TRBD2 (5 bases). V lost 6 bases and J 0 bases, leaving 9 bases between the germline ends. In germline, CDR1 is SQVTM, CDR2 ANQGSEA. The CDR3 loop spans 13 amino acids. CDR3 loop: CSVGESSYNEQFF. The DNA of the CDR3 is TGCAGCGTCGGGGAGAGCTCCTACAATGAGCAGTTCTTC.

DNA for the CDR3: TGCGCCAGCAGCCAAATTGGACTAGCGGGGGGGACAGGCACCGGGGAGCTGTTTTTT. It yields the protein CASSQIGLAGGTGTGELFF. The rearrangement joins TRBV4-1 to TRBJ2-2; 15 bases agree with TRBD2. The V gene's germline CDR1 is MGHRA and CDR2 YSYEKL. CDR3 length equals 19 residues. Trimming removed 2 bases from V and 4 bases from J; junction bases left unmatched: 8.

V is TRBV9 and J is TRBJ2-1; 9 positions agree with TRBD2. CDR3 size: 15 residues. Trimming took 4 bases from V and 7 from J; bases not matched to a gene: 9. Germline-derived CDR1 and CDR2 are SGDLS and YYNGEE. The CDR3 sequence: CASSPGAGGQNEQFF. In DNA form, the CDR3 reads TGTGCCAGCAGCCCAGGGGCGGGAGGGCAGAATGAGCAGTTCTTC.

This clonotype was recorded a few times. V and J are TRBV4-1 and TRBJ1-4; weak D call: TRBD1 (5 bases). The CDR3 has 12 residues. Germline V lookup: CDR1 MGHRA, CDR2 YSYEKL. Between the trimmed V and J ends, which lost 5 bases and 6 bases, there was a span of 7 bases. The CDR3 loop reads CASSGTDEKLFF. The CDR3, as DNA: TGCGCCAGCAGCGGGACGGATGAAAAACTGTTTTTT.

The chain carries TRBV7-8 and TRBJ1-6; possible D gene TRBD1, 5 bases. The V and J ends lost 4 bases and 6 bases respectively, with 10 bases between them. This CDR3 has 14 amino acids. Germline CDR1 is SGHVS and CDR2 is FQNEAQ. The CDR3 here is CASSSTESNSPLHF. In DNA form, the CDR3 reads TGTGCCAGCAGCTCGACAGAGAGTAATTCACCCCTCCACTTT.

This clonotype came up many times. The CDR3 reads CASSLEGRRTEAFF. In DNA form, the CDR3 reads TGCGCCAGCAGCTTGGAAGGGCGCCGGACTGAAGCTTTCTTT. The rearrangement uses TRBV5-1 and TRBJ1-1; D is ambiguous. This CDR3 spans 14 amino acids. Trimming left V 0 bases short and J 5 bases short, with 11 bases between. Germline V gives CDR1 SGHRS, CDR2 YFSETQ.